The 18 T cell receptor beta chains presented below share a single source sample, sequenced in a study of T-cell memory formation after mild COVID-19. TCRdb reprocessed the 5' RACE reads with MiXCR, giving one entry per CDR3 protein. Of almost 350,000 distinct CDR3 sequences in the sample, around 20% were seen once. Sequenced sample: PBMCs or a T cell subset sorted from them (not recorded which). Every receptor here comes from a man aged 18 to 29 who had mild COVID-19 (a few samples of this study predate the infection). Cell type and time point are not known.

The V gene is TRBV20-1, the J gene TRBJ2-3; unclear D gene. Germline V gives CDR1 DFQATT, CDR2 SNEGSKA (reference sequence). Trimming stripped 6 bases from V and 7 bases from J, with 17 bases between. CDR3 length: 13 amino acids. The CDR3 reads CSALRRAPNTQYF. The CDR3 DNA is TGCAGTGCACTGAGAAGGGCCCCGAATACGCAGTATTTT.

This clonotype was recorded a few times. This chain connects TRBV6-2 or TRBV6-3 to TRBJ1-5, with 12 bases matching TRBD1. Germline V lookup: CDR1 MNHEY, CDR2 SVGEGT. The CDR3 is made up of 19 amino acids. V trimming: 0 bases; J trimming: 4 bases; junction bases outside the gene matches: 10. The CDR3 protein is CASSYSRDRGRSGNQPQHF. CDR3 nucleotide sequence: TGTGCCAGCAGTTACTCGAGGGACAGGGGGCGTTCCGGGAATCAGCCCCAGCATTTT.

The rearrangement links TRBV5-1 to TRBJ2-3; no reliable D call. Germline CDR1 reads SGHRS; CDR2 reads YFSETQ. V lost 0 bases, J lost 6 bases, and 8 bases lay in between. This CDR3 contains 13 residues. The CDR3 spells CASSLGFQDTQYF. The CDR3 DNA sequence: TGCGCCAGCAGCTTGGGCTTTCAGGATACGCAGTATTTT.

The gene calls are TRBV29-1 and TRBJ1-1; D may be TRBD1 (5 bases). The V and J ends lost 3 bases and 1 base respectively, with 6 bases between them. The CDR3 consists of 12 residues. The germline CDR1 and CDR2 sequences are SQVTM and ANQGSEA. CDR3 coding DNA: TGCAGCGTTGAGACAGCGAACACTGAAGCTTTCTTT. As protein: CSVETANTEAFF.

This clonotype was picked up a small number of times. V gene TRBV5-4 combines with J gene TRBJ2-3, with D tentatively TRBD1 (6 bases). The ends were cut back, 0 bases at V and 8 bases at J, with 19 bases in the middle. There are 16 residues in the CDR3. Germline CDR1 reads SGHNT; CDR2 reads YYREEE (reference sequence). The CDR3 nucleotides are TGTGCCAGCAGCTTGGGGCAGGGGCAGGGATCAGGTACGCAGTATTTT. This gives the protein CASSLGQGQGSGTQYF.

The chain is built from TRBV5-5 and TRBJ2-6; the D call may be TRBD1 or TRBD2 (5 bases each). CDR1 is SGHKS, CDR2 YYEKEE, per germline (reference sequence). Trimming removed 5 bases at V and 0 bases at J, with 15 bases between. The CDR3 sequence is 17 residues long. Written as DNA, the CDR3 is TGTGCCAGCAGGGCCGGGACCCGATACTCTGGGGCCAACGTCCTGACTTTC. This gives the protein CASRAGTRYSGANVLTF.

This clonotype turned up a few times. V is TRBV24-1 and J is TRBJ2-7, with TRBD1 identical over 9 bases. V lost 12 bases to trimming and J lost 5 bases; unmatched junction nucleotides: 7. This CDR3 contains 12 residues. Germline V gene sequence: CDR1 KGHDR, CDR2 SFDVKD. The CDR3 loop is CALRDRENEQYF. The CDR3 DNA reads as TGTGCCCTCCGGGACAGGGAGAACGAGCAGTACTTC.

The J gene is TRBJ1-5, the V gene TRBV5-1; D unresolved. Germline assignment: CDR1 SGHRS and CDR2 YFSETQ. The V and J ends lost 3 bases and 2 bases respectively, with 15 bases between them. This CDR3 has 16 amino acids. CDR3 DNA: TGCGCCAGCAGCTCCGACGATCGGGTCGGCAATCAGCCCCAGCATTTT. Its protein is CASSSDDRVGNQPQHF.

A few counts support this clonotype. V and J are TRBV7-2 and TRBJ1-2; 9 bases line up with TRBD1. V lost 5 bases and J lost 3; bases outside the gene matches: 7. CDR3 length equals 15 residues. Germline V gene data show CDR1 as SGHTA and CDR2 as FQGNSA. As DNA, the CDR3 is TGTGCCAGCAGCCCAGCGACAGGGGGTTACTATGGCTACACCTTC. Translation gives CASSPATGGYYGYTF. Filled out from reference TRBV7-2 and TRBJ1-2, the complete variable domain reads GAGVSQSPSNKVTEKGKDVELRCDPISGHTALYWYRQSLGQGLEFLIYFQGNSAPDKSGLPSDRFSAERTGGSVSTLTIQRTQQEDSAVYLCASSPATGGYYGYTFGSGTRLTVV.

The rearrangement uses TRBV13 and TRBJ1-1; no reliable D call. The CDR3 has 13 residues. Germline values: CDR1 PRHDT, CDR2 FYEKMQ (reference sequence). V lost 2 bases and J 1 base, leaving 5 bases between the germline ends. CDR3 nucleotide sequence: TGTGCCAGCAGCTTACATCCGAACACTGAAGCTTTCTTT. This gives the protein CASSLHPNTEAFF.

The genes are TRBV4-2 and TRBJ2-3; 12 nucleotides align to TRBD2. Per the germline V gene, CDR1 is LGHNA and CDR2 is YNFKEQ. Trimming took 4 bases from V and 11 from J; bases not matched to a gene: 22. The CDR3 totals 19 residues. CDR3 DNA: TGTGCCAGCAGCCTCCCAACCGGGACTAGCGGGCCATCCGGATATGGGCAGTATTTT. Amino acid sequence: CASSLPTGTSGPSGYGQYF.

This clonotype has more than one count but fewer than ten. The chain recombines TRBV20-1 with TRBJ2-5, with 7 bases matching TRBD2. Losses at the gene ends were 5 bases for V and 1 base for J; bases not matched to a gene: 7. This CDR3 spans 14 amino acids. Germline CDR1 DFQATT, CDR2 SNEGSKA (reference sequence). In DNA form, the CDR3 reads TGCAGTGCTTCCCGGGGGGACCTCCAAGAGACCCAGTACTTC. Protein product: CSASRGDLQETQYF.

This clonotype was found many times. The chain carries TRBV5-1 and TRBJ1-5; tentatively, D is TRBD1 (6 bases). This CDR3 has 14 amino acids. In germline, CDR1 is SGHRS, CDR2 YFSETQ. Between the trimmed V and J ends, which lost 4 bases and 7 bases, there was a span of 15 bases. CDR3 amino acids: CASSPEGVGQPQHF. The CDR3 nucleotides read TGCGCCAGCAGCCCCGAGGGGGTAGGGCAGCCCCAGCATTTT.

The chain employs TRBV12-3 or TRBV12-4 and TRBJ1-5; tentative D call: TRBD1 (5 bases). V was pared by 2 bases and J by 5 bases, with 10 bases between. This CDR3 contains 14 residues. CDR3 bases: TGTGCCAGCAGTTTAAGTCTGGGGGATCAGCCCCAGCATTTT. It codes for CASSLSLGDQPQHF.

As to this clonotype: This could be a read error, since a much larger clone is one nucleotide away. The gene calls are TRBV7-3 and TRBJ2-3; D might be TRBD2 (6 bases). Per germline, CDR1 SGHTA and CDR2 FQGTGA. The CDR3 sequence is 15 residues long. V lost 3 bases, J lost 3 bases, and 13 bases lay in between. The CDR3 DNA is TGTGCCAGCAGCTTTGGGGGGAGATTGACAGATACGCAGTATTTT. It translates to CASSFGGRLTDTQYF.

In its sample, this clonotype was seen many times. V is TRBV7-2 and J is TRBJ1-2; D possibly corresponds to TRBD1 (6 bases). V lost 5 bases and J 4 bases, leaving 14 bases between the germline ends. The CDR3 spans 14 residues. Germline-derived CDR1 and CDR2 are SGHTA and FQGNSA. CDR3 nucleotides: TGTGCCAGCAGCCCCCGGACAGTGCGCTATGGCTACACCTTC. Amino acid sequence: CASSPRTVRYGYTF.

This clonotype was counted once. The rearrangement links TRBV7-9 to TRBJ2-7, with 9 bases aligning to TRBD2. The V segment lost 5 bases and the J segment 3 bases; nucleotides outside the gene matches: 17. The CDR3 is 18 amino acids. Germline CDR1 SEHNR, CDR2 FQNEAQ (reference sequence). CDR3 DNA sequence: TGTGCCAGCAGCCCGCTGGTTCGGCTAGCGGGGAGATACTACGAGCAGTACTTC. Translating gives CASSPLVRLAGRYYEQYF.

The J gene is TRBJ2-1, the V gene TRBV6-5, with TRBD2 matching over 9 bases. V lost 3 bases, J lost 8 bases, and 8 bases stayed unmatched. The germline gives CDR1 MNHEY, CDR2 SVGAGI. The CDR3 covers 15 residues. The CDR3 here is CASSYSAGGPHEQFF. In DNA, the CDR3 is TGTGCCAGCAGTTATTCTGCGGGGGGGCCCCATGAGCAGTTCTTC.